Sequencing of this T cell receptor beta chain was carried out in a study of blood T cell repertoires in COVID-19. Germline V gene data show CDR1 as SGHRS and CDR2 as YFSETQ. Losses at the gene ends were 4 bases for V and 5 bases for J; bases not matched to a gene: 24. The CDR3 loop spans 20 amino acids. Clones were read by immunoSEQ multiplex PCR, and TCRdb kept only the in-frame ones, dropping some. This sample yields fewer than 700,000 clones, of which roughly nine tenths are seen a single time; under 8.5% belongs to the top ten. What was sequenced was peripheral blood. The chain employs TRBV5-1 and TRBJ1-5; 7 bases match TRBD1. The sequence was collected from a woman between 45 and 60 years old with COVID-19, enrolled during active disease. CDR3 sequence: CASSPVGPLLQDREYQPQHF. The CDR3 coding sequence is TGCGCCAGCAGCCCTGTAGGACCTCTCTTACAAGACAGGGAGTATCAGCCCCAGCATTTT.